Listed below are T cell receptor beta chains from one sample, sequenced in a study of CD8 T cells in Susac syndrome. TCRdb re-called the immunoSEQ multiplex PCR reads with MiXCR, one entry per CDR3 protein. The repertoire consists of tens of thousands of distinct CDR3 sequences, with 90% to 95% occurring once and the leading ten covering roughly 0.3%. Sequences were obtained from CD4+ T cells from PBMCs. The receptors derive from a human donor with Susac syndrome. Both conserved end residues are part of each CDR3. The order of the fields is J gene, clone size, V gene, D gene, CDR3 protein, CDR3 DNA. D genes are given only for firm matches. Clone size is not always given. Where it is, it says once, few, many or a class for expanded clones.

TRBJ2-3	NA	TRBV12-3/TRBV12-4	TRBD2	CASILTGTSGADTQYF	TGTGCCAGCATTCTCACAGGGACTAGCGGGGCAGATACGCAGTATTTT
TRBJ2-4	once	TRBV6-1	NA	CASSENLSGAKNIQYF	TGTGCCAGCAGTGAGAACCTTAGCGGAGCCAAAAACATTCAGTACTTC
TRBJ2-7	NA	TRBV28	NA	CASKPQLGTYEQYF	TGTGCCAGCAAACCTCAACTCGGAACCTACGAGCAGTACTTC
TRBJ2-3	NA	TRBV20-1	TRBD1	CSAGPGQSTDTQYF	TGCAGTGCTGGACCGGGACAGAGCACAGATACGCAGTATTTT
TRBJ2-1	once	TRBV7-2	TRBD2	CASSLSPRGVINEQFF	TGTGCCAGCAGCTTATCCCCCCGGGGGGTAATCAATGAGCAGTTCTTC
TRBJ2-6	NA	TRBV25-1	NA	CASSTPVGDSGANVLTF	TGTGCCAGCAGTACACCGGTCGGGGATTCTGGGGCCAACGTCCTGACTTTC
TRBJ2-7	NA	TRBV11-1	TRBD1	CASSAYTGTADEQYF	TGTGCCAGCAGCGCATACACCGGGACAGCTGACGAGCAGTACTTC
TRBJ1-6	NA	TRBV2	NA	CARPGGGQNSPLHF	TGTGCCAGGCCGGGGGGAGGCCAAAATTCACCCCTCCACTTT
TRBJ2-2	few	TRBV5-6	NA	CASSLIATGELFF	TGTGCCAGCAGCTTGATCGCCACCGGGGAGCTGTTTTTT
TRBJ1-6	NA	TRBV5-1	NA	CASSLQMGPTSSYNSPLHF	TGCGCCAGCAGCCTGCAGATGGGGCCTACGAGCTCCTATAATTCACCCCTCCACTTT
TRBJ2-5	NA	TRBV14	NA	CASSQDLGTQYF	TGTGCCAGCAGCCAAGATCTGGGGACCCAGTACTTC
TRBJ2-3	few	TRBV6-2/TRBV6-3	TRBD1	CASSIQGSDTQYF	TGTGCCAGCAGTATACAGGGGTCAGATACGCAGTATTTT
TRBJ2-5	NA	TRBV25-1	NA	CASSDRVLQETQYF	TGTGCCAGCAGTGATCGAGTCCTGCAAGAGACCCAGTACTTC
TRBJ2-1	NA	TRBV5-1	TRBD2	CASSWTGGRDEQFF	TGCGCCAGCAGCTGGACGGGGGGGCGGGATGAGCAGTTCTTC
TRBJ2-7	NA	TRBV3-1	NA	CASSPWGYEQYF	TGTGCCAGCAGCCCCTGGGGCTACGAGCAGTACTTC
TRBJ2-1	NA	TRBV29-1	NA	CSVDSSYNEQFF	TGCAGCGTTGACAGCTCCTACAATGAGCAGTTCTTC
TRBJ2-3	NA	TRBV7-9	NA	CASSMRAPRGDTQYF	TGTGCCAGCAGCATGAGGGCACCGCGGGGAGATACGCAGTATTTT
TRBJ1-4	NA	TRBV20-1	NA	CSARAGEKLFF	TGCAGTGCTAGGGCAGGCGAAAAACTGTTTTTT
TRBJ1-2	once	TRBV19	TRBD1	CASNLRTGGVGYTF	TGTGCCAGTAATCTGAGGACAGGGGGCGTCGGCTACACCTTC
TRBJ2-5	NA	TRBV30	NA	CAWSGGGGRTQYF	TGTGCCTGGAGTGGGGGCGGTGGGAGGACCCAGTACTTC